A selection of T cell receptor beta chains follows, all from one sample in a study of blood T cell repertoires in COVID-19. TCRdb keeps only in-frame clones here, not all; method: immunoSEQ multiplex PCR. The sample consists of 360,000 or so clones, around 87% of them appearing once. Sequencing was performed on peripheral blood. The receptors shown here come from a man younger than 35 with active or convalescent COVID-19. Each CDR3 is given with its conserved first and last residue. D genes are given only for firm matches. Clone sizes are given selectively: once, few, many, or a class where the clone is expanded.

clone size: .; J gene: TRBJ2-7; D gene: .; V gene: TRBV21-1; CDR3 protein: CAIQGPYEQYF; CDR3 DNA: TGTGCCATACAGGGCCCATACGAGCAGTACTTC
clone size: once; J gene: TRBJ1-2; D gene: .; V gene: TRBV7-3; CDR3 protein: CASSPGFGVTNYGYTF; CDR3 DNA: TGTGCCAGCAGTCCAGGGTTTGGGGTTACTAACTATGGCTACACCTTC
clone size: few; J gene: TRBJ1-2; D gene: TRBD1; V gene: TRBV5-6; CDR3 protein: CASSWQGAGYGYTF; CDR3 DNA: TGTGCCAGCAGCTGGCAGGGGGCCGGGTATGGCTACACCTTC
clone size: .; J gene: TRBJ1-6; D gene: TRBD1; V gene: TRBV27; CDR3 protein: CASTPFQGDNSPLHF; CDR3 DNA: TGTGCCAGCACCCCCTTTCAGGGGGACAATTCACCCCTCCACTTT
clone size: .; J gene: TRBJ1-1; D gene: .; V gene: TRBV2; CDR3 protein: CASEEAFF; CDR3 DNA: TGTGCCAGCGAGGAAGCTTTCTTT
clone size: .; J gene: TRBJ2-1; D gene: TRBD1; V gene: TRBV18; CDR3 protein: CASSQGTASYNEQFF; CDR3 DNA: TGTGCCAGCTCACAAGGGACAGCCTCCTACAATGAGCAGTTCTTC
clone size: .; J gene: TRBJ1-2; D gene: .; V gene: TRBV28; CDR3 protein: CASSLYAGGGNYGYTF; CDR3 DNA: TGTGCCAGCAGTTTATACGCGGGAGGCGGGAACTATGGCTACACCTTC
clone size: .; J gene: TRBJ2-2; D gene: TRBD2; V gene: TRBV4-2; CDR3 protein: CASSTSTSGGHGGELFF; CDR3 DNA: TGTGCCAGCAGCACTTCGACTAGCGGGGGGCATGGCGGGGAGCTGTTTTTT
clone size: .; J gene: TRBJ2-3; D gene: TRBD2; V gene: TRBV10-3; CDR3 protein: CAISAGGEDTQYF; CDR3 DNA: TGTGCCATCAGTGCGGGAGGGGAAGATACGCAGTATTTT
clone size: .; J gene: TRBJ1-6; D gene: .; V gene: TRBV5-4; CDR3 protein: CASSWGQFDSPLHF; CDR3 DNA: TGTGCCAGCAGCTGGGGGCAGTTCGATTCACCCCTCCACTTT
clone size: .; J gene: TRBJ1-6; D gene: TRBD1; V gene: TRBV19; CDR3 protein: CASSTGTATNSPLHF; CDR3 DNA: TGTGCCAGTAGTACGGGGACAGCTACAAATTCACCCCTCCACTTT
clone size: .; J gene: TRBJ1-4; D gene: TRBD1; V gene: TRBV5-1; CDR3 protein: CASSPGQGNEKLFF; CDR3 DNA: TGCGCCAGCAGCCCGGGACAGGGTAATGAAAAACTGTTTTTT
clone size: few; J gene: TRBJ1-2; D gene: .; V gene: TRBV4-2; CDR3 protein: CASSQDPTVRRGYTF; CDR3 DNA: TGTGCCAGCAGCCAAGACCCTACAGTTCGGCGCGGCTACACCTTC
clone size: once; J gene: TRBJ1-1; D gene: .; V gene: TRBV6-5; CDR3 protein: CASRFRNTEAFF; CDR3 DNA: TGTGCCAGCAGGTTTCGGAACACTGAAGCTTTCTTT
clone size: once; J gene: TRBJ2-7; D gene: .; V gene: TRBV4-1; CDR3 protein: CASSPREIAREQYF; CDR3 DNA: TGCGCCAGCAGCCCCCGTGAGATAGCTAGGGAGCAGTACTTC